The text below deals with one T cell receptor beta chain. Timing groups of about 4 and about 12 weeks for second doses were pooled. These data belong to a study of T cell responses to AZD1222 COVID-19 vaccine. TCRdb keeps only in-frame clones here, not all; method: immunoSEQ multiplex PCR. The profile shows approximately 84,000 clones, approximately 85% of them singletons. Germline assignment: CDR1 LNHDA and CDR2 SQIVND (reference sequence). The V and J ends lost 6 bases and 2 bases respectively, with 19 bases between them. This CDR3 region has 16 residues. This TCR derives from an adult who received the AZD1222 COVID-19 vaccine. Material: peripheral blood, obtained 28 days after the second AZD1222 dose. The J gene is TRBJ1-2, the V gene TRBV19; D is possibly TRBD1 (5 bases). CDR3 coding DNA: TGTGCCAGTAGAATACGTGGCACCCAGGGAAACTATGGCTACACCTTC. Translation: CASRIRGTQGNYGYTF.